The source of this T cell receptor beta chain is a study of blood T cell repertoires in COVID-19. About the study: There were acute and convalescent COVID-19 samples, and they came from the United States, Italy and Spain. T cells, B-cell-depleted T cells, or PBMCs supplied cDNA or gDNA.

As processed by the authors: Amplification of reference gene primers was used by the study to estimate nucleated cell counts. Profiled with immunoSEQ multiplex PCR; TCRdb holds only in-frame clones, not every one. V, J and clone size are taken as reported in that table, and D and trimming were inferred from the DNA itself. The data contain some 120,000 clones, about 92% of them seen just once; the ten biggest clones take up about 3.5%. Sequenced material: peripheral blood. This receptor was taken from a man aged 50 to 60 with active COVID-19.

CDR3 in DNA: TGTGCCAGCAGCTCCCGGACTCCGAGCTCCTACAATGAGCAGTTCTTC. This gives the protein CASSSRTPSSYNEQFF. This chain links TRBV11-3 with TRBJ2-1, with TRBD2 as a possible D gene (5 bases). The CDR3 is 16 residues long. The V gene lost 4 bases and the J gene lost 0 bases, with 13 bases spanning the gap. The V gene's germline CDR1 is SGHNT and CDR2 YENEEA.